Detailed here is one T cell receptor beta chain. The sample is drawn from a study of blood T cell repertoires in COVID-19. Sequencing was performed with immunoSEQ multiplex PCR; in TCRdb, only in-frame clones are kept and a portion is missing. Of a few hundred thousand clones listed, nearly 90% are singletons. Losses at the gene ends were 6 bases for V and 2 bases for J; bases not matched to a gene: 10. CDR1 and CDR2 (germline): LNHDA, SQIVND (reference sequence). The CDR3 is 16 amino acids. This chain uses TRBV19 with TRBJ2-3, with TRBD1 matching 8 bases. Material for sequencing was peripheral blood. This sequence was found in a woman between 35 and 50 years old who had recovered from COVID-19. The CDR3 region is CASRKNRGEFTDTQYF. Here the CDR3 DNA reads TGTGCCAGTAGAAAGAACAGGGGGGAATTCACAGATACGCAGTATTTT.